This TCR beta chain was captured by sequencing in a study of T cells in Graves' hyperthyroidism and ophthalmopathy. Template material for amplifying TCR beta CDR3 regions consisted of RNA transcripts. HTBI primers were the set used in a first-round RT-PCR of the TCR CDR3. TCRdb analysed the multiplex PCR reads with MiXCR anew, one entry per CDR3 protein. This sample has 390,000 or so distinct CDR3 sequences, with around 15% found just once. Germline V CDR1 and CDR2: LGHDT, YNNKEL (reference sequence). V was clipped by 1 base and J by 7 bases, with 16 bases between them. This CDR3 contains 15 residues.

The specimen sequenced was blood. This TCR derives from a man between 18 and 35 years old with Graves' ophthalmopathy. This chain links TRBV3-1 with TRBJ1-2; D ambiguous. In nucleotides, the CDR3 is TGTGCCAGCAGCCAAGGAATGGGAGACCTGGGTGGCTACACCTTC. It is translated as CASSQGMGDLGGYTF.